These 29 T cell receptor beta chains came from one sample sequenced in a study of blood T cell repertoires in COVID-19. Assay used: immunoSEQ multiplex PCR; TCRdb lists only in-frame clones, some missing. The sample has around 65,000 clones, roughly 82% seen once. Sequencing used peripheral blood. These receptors all stem from a human donor in a cohort sampled during active COVID-19.

The V and J genes are TRBV19 and TRBJ1-5; tentatively, D is TRBD1 (6 bases). Between the trimmed V and J ends, which lost 0 bases and 4 bases, there was a span of 13 bases. CDR1 and CDR2 from the germline V gene are LNHDA and SQIVND (reference sequence). The CDR3 extends over 16 amino acids. The CDR3 loop reads CASSIDPQGRNQPQHF. The CDR3 DNA sequence: TGTGCCAGTAGTATAGATCCACAGGGACGGAATCAGCCCCAGCATTTT.

The chain employs TRBV28 and TRBJ1-2; possibly TRBD1 for D (5 bases). V was clipped by 6 bases and J by 6 bases, with 17 bases between them. This CDR3 has 14 residues. Looked up from germline, CDR1 is MDHEN and CDR2 is SYDVKM. As DNA, the CDR3 is TGTGCCAGCAGCCCAGGGATTACAAAGCATGGCTACACCTTC. Protein product: CASSPGITKHGYTF.

This clone turned up a few times. The CDR3 here is CASTKQGAMTGELFF. The CDR3 DNA sequence: TGCGCCAGCACGAAACAGGGGGCTATGACCGGGGAGCTGTTTTTT. The chain uses TRBV5-1 and TRBJ2-2; TRBD1 aligns across 9 bases. Germline V gene sequence: CDR1 SGHRS, CDR2 YFSETQ. This CDR3 contains 15 residues. V lost 6 bases, J lost 5 bases, and 8 bases stayed unmatched.

The V and J genes are TRBV18 and TRBJ1-3; D may be TRBD1 (6 bases). The germline V and J ends were trimmed by 9 bases and 0 bases, with 9 bases remaining between them. CDR3 length equals 13 residues. CDR1 and CDR2 from the germline V gene are KGHSH and LQKENI. CDR3 loop: CASGGSSGNTIYF. In DNA form, the CDR3 reads TGTGCCAGTGGGGGCAGCTCTGGAAACACCATATATTTT.

The V gene is TRBV19, the J gene TRBJ1-5; the match to TRBD1 covers 8 bases. The CDR3 is made up of 15 amino acids. The junction had 7 bases not matched to a gene; V was cut back by 5 bases and J by 4 bases. CDR1 LNHDA and CDR2 SQIVND come from the germline V gene (reference sequence). This CDR3 reads CASSLRQGTNQPQHF. The CDR3 coding sequence is TGTGCCAGTAGTCTGAGACAGGGGACTAATCAGCCCCAGCATTTT.

This clone has just a few counts. J is TRBJ2-6 and V is TRBV18; 7 bases line up with TRBD1. Germline lookup yields CDR1 KGHSH and CDR2 LQKENI. V trimming: 3 bases; J trimming: 0 bases; junction bases outside the gene matches: 2. This CDR3 spans 16 amino acids. The CDR3 nucleotides are TGTGCCAGCTCACCGACAGGGACCTCTGGGGCCAACGTCCTGACTTTC. It specifies CASSPTGTSGANVLTF.

There are many counts of this clone. The CDR3 region has the DNA TGTGCCAGCAGCCCCGGGACAGGGGGCTATAACTATGGCTACACCTTC. It translates to CASSPGTGGYNYGYTF. This chain joins TRBV11-2 and TRBJ1-2; 12 bases align to TRBD1. Germline CDR1 reads SGHAT; CDR2 reads FQNNGV. CDR3 length: 16 residues. The V segment lost 5 bases and the J segment 1 base; nucleotides outside the gene matches: 5. Drawing the rest from reference TRBV11-2 and TRBJ1-2, the complete variable domain is EAGVAQSPRYKIIEKRQSVAFWCNPISGHATLYWYQQILGQGPKLLIQFQNNGVVDDSQLPKDRFSAERLKGVDSTLKIQPAKLEDSAVYLCASSPGTGGYNYGYTFGSGTRLTVV.

The V call is TRBV7-2, the J call TRBJ2-3; 9 bases agree with TRBD2. Trimming at V came to 1 base and at J to 2 bases, leaving 7 bases not matched to a gene. This CDR3 region has 17 residues. Per germline, CDR1 SGHTA and CDR2 FQGNSA. The CDR3 DNA follows: TGTGCCAGCAGCTTAGTTCCGCGGGGGGGCATCACAGATACGCAGTATTTT. This translates into CASSLVPRGGITDTQYF.

This sequence joins TRBV5-1 and TRBJ1-4; 12 bases fit TRBD1. Germline V lookup: CDR1 SGHRS, CDR2 YFSETQ. This CDR3 has 19 residues. V was clipped by 4 bases and J by 0 bases; unmatched bases: 10. CDR3 loop: CASSPGTGGDYPTNEKLFF. The DNA for the CDR3 is TGCGCCAGCAGCCCTGGGACAGGGGGCGATTATCCAACTAATGAAAAACTGTTTTTT.

This clone is a singleton in its sample. The rearrangement links TRBV28 to TRBJ2-3, with TRBD1 identical over 7 bases. The CDR3 consists of 13 residues. The J segment lost 12 bases and the V segment lost 4 bases, leaving 10 bases of the junction unmatched. CDR1 and CDR2 (germline): MDHEN, SYDVKM. The chain's CDR3 is CASSSRQGRFQYF. Here the CDR3 DNA reads TGTGCCAGCAGTTCCCGACAGGGTCGATTTCAGTATTTT.

The rearrangement joins TRBV6-6 to TRBJ1-2; 7 nucleotides agree with TRBD1. CDR1 MNHNY and CDR2 SVGAGI come from the germline V gene (reference sequence). The V and J ends lost 5 bases and 10 bases, in that order; junction bases with no gene match: 19. The CDR3 loop spans 16 amino acids. The CDR3 region has the DNA TGTGCCAGCAGTCATTCTGGAGCAGGGGGTTTAGGCGCCTACACCTTC. This encodes CASSHSGAGGLGAYTF.

The chain joins TRBV5-4 to TRBJ2-2; 9 bases map to TRBD1. Trimming removed 3 bases from V and 4 bases from J; junction bases left unmatched: 10. The CDR3 spans 17 residues. The germline V gene encodes CDR1 SGHNT and CDR2 YYREEE (reference sequence). CDR3 bases: TGTGCCAGCAGCTCTGCACCGGGACAGGGAGCCACCGGGGAGCTGTTTTTT. This translates into CASSSAPGQGATGELFF.

The genes are TRBV9 and TRBJ1-5; D gene uncertain. V lost 3 bases to trimming and J lost 0 bases, with 7 bases between them. The CDR3 loop spans 14 amino acids. Per germline, CDR1 SGDLS and CDR2 YYNGEE. The CDR3 DNA sequence: TGTGCCAGCAGCGCCAGTCCTAGCAATCAGCCCCAGCATTTT. Translating gives CASSASPSNQPQHF.

The chain carries TRBV3-1 (or the pseudogene TRBV3-2) and TRBJ2-3; possibly TRBD1 for D (6 bases). The V end was cut by 4 bases, the J end by 4 bases, with 9 bases between. Looked up from germline, CDR1 is LGHDT and CDR2 is YNNKEL (reference sequence). The CDR3 is made up of 13 amino acids. Here the CDR3 DNA reads TGTGCCAGCAGCCCACAGGGTTCAGATACGCAGTATTTT. Its protein product is CASSPQGSDTQYF.

The chain is built from TRBV12-3 or TRBV12-4 and TRBJ2-7; 11 bases agree with TRBD1. V dropped 7 bases and J dropped 5; count of bases not matched to a gene: 4. The CDR3 runs to 13 residues. The CDR3 bases are TGTGCCAGCACGACGGACAGGGGGCACGAGCAGTACTTC. Its protein is CASTTDRGHEQYF.

The genes are TRBV6-5 and TRBJ1-4; TRBD1 agrees at 8 bases. This CDR3 is built from 12 residues. The junction had 6 bases not matched to a gene; V was cut back by 5 bases and J by 13 bases. The V gene's germline CDR1 is MNHEY and CDR2 SVGAGI. CDR3 DNA: TGTGCCAGCAGTACTAGGACAGGGTCACTGTTTTTT. Translation: CASSTRTGSLFF.

V and J are TRBV5-1 and TRBJ1-6; 8 bases are a match to TRBD1. V dropped 4 bases and J dropped 9; count of bases not matched to a gene: 12. The CDR3 sequence is 16 residues long. Germline-derived CDR1 and CDR2 are SGHRS and YFSETQ. The CDR3 coding sequence is TGCGCCAGCAGCAAGACTGACAGGGGTCTAGGTTCACCCCTCCACTTT. This encodes CASSKTDRGLGSPLHF.

The J gene is TRBJ1-1, the V gene TRBV18; 7 bases agree with TRBD1. Germline V gene sequence: CDR1 KGHSH, CDR2 LQKENI. This CDR3 comprises 12 residues. After removal of 8 bases from V and 4 bases from J, the junction contained 4 bases not matched to a gene. In nucleotides, the CDR3 is TGTGCCAGCGCCTACAGGGGCACTGAAGCTTTCTTT. It translates to CASAYRGTEAFF. Using reference TRBV18 and TRBJ1-1 for the parts outside the CDR3, the full variable domain is NAGVMQNPRHLVRRRGQEARLRCSPMKGHSHVYWYRQLPEEGLKFMVYLQKENIIDESGMPKERFSAEFPKEGPSILRIQQVVRGDSAAYFCASAYRGTEAFFGQGTRLTVV.

V usage is TRBV5-1 and J usage is TRBJ2-3; D perhaps matches TRBD1 (6 bases). CDR3 length: 16 amino acids. CDR1 is SGHRS and CDR2 is YFSETQ in the germline V gene. The germline V and J ends were trimmed by 2 bases and 0 bases, with 13 bases remaining between them. Here the CDR3 DNA reads TGCGCCAGCAGCTTCTACAGGGCCACTAGCACAGATACGCAGTATTTT. Translation: CASSFYRATSTDTQYF. Drawing the rest from reference TRBV5-1 and TRBJ2-3, the complete variable domain is KAGVTQTPRYLIKTRGQQVTLSCSPISGHRSVSWYQQTPGQGLQFLFEYFSETQRNKGNFPGRFSGRQFSNSRSEMNVSTLELGDSALYLCASSFYRATSTDTQYFGPGTRLTVL.

The chain employs TRBV19 and TRBJ2-3, with a weak D call TRBD1 (5 bases). Trimming pared 1 base from V and 4 bases from J, leaving 15 bases between. The CDR3 is 16 residues long. Germline CDR1 LNHDA, CDR2 SQIVND (reference sequence). CDR3 protein: CASSIGLGQGADTQYF. The CDR3, as DNA: TGTGCCAGTAGTATAGGTCTGGGTCAGGGTGCAGATACGCAGTATTTT.

CDR3 DNA: TGTGCCTGGAGCGCCCGGGACTGGGGCACCGGGGAGCTGTTTTTT. It encodes CAWSARDWGTGELFF. The V and J genes are TRBV30 and TRBJ2-2; perhaps TRBD2 as D (6 bases). V was cut by 3 bases and J by 4 bases, with 15 bases left in between. Germline V CDR1 and CDR2: GTSNPN, SVGIG (reference sequence). The CDR3 spans 15 residues.

V gene TRBV27 combines with J gene TRBJ2-1; 8 bases match TRBD1. Unmatched junction bases numbered 10, after V lost 0 bases and J lost 0 bases. CDR3 length: 19 amino acids. The V gene's germline CDR1 is MNHEY and CDR2 SMNVEV (reference sequence). The CDR3 nucleotides read TGTGCCAGCAGTTTATCCAGGCCACGACAGGGGAGCTCCTACAATGAGCAGTTCTTC. It translates to CASSLSRPRQGSSYNEQFF.

The chain couples TRBV9 to TRBJ1-6, with a weak D call TRBD1 (6 bases). V lost 3 bases and J lost 7, with 17 bases in between. The germline CDR1 and CDR2 sequences are SGDLS and YYNGEE. CDR3 length equals 16 residues. CDR3 bases: TGTGCCAGCAGCGGAGGGACACGAGGGTGGAATTCACCCCTCCACTTT. It codes for CASSGGTRGWNSPLHF.

This chain links TRBV18 with TRBJ1-2; TRBD1 agrees at 8 bases. Trimming cost V 3 bases and J 8 bases; bases outside gene matches: 14. The CDR3 contains 16 residues. CDR1 is KGHSH, CDR2 LQKENI, per germline. The CDR3 DNA reads TGTGCCAGCTCACCGTTAGGACAGGGAACGGCCGACGGCTACACCTTC. Protein product: CASSPLGQGTADGYTF.

The J gene is TRBJ1-3, the V gene TRBV2; TRBD1 matches at 7 bases. CDR3 size: 15 residues. Germline CDR1 and CDR2: SNHLY and FYNNEI. The J segment lost 0 bases and the V segment lost 6 bases, leaving 5 bases of the junction unmatched. Here the CDR3 reads CASRETGSSGNTIYF. CDR3 nucleotides: TGTGCCAGCAGGGAGACAGGGAGCTCTGGAAACACCATATATTTT.

This clone was seen a single time. V usage is TRBV19 and J usage is TRBJ2-5; 8 bases are shared with TRBD1. With 5 bases clipped from V and 1 base from J, the junction kept 3 bases outside the gene matches. CDR3 length: 14 residues. CDR1 and CDR2 (germline): LNHDA, SQIVND (reference sequence). The CDR3 is CASSEQGVQETQYF. DNA of the CDR3: TGTGCCAGTAGTGAACAGGGGGTCCAAGAGACCCAGTACTTC.

The rearrangement uses TRBV6-2 or TRBV6-3 and TRBJ2-5; 13 nucleotides agree with TRBD2. This CDR3 comprises 18 residues. J was trimmed by 1 base and V by 2 bases; bases with no gene match: 7. Per the germline V gene, CDR1 is MNHEY and CDR2 is SVGEGT. CDR3 sequence (DNA): TGTGCCAGCAGTTACGTCACTAGCGGGGGGGACTTCCAAGAGACCCAGTACTTC. This gives the protein CASSYVTSGGDFQETQYF.

This clone came up once. The rearrangement uses TRBV28 and TRBJ1-6, with D possibly TRBD1 on 6 matching bases. Germline lookup yields CDR1 MDHEN and CDR2 SYDVKM. V was clipped by 0 bases and J by 7 bases, with 7 bases between them. The CDR3 loop spans 14 amino acids. CDR3 sequence: CASSLWDRNSPLHF. CDR3 nucleotides: TGTGCCAGCAGTTTATGGGACAGAAATTCACCCCTCCACTTT.

V gene TRBV30 combines with J gene TRBJ2-5; possible D gene TRBD2, 6 bases. The CDR3 loop spans 11 amino acids. From germline, CDR1 is GTSNPN and CDR2 SVGIG (reference sequence). The CDR3 DNA reads TGTGCGACTAGAAGACAGGAGACCCAGTACTTC. It encodes CATRRQETQYF.